The source of this TCR beta chain is a study of cytomegalovirus exposure and HLA in healthy donors. This CDR3 comprises 13 residues. The germline V gene has CDR1 SGHDT and CDR2 YYEEEE. The V segment lost 4 bases and the J segment 4 bases; nucleotides outside the gene matches: 2. Repertoires were generated with immunoSEQ multiplex PCR, while TCRdb's copy carries only in-frame clones and drops some. Among some 84,000 clones, roughly 88% were seen once, and the ten largest hold less than 2.5%. The receptor was derived from a man under 40 in good health and CMV-seronegative. The gene calls are TRBV5-6 and TRBJ2-1; 7 nucleotides match TRBD2. The sample consisted of PBMCs. The DNA for the CDR3 is TGTGCCAGCAGCGGGGGGGTTTACAATGAGCAGTTCTTC. Its protein is CASSGGVYNEQFF. The variable domain in full, completed from reference TRBV5-6 and TRBJ2-1, reads DAGVTQSPTHLIKTRGQQVTLRCSPKSGHDTVSWYQQALGQGPQFIFQYYEEEERQRGNFPDRFSGHQFPNYSSELNVNALLLGDSALYLCASSGGVYNEQFFGPGTRLTVL.